This passage covers 24 T cell receptor beta chains from one sample sequenced in a study of shared clonotypes between healthy human individuals. TCRdb's copy holds only in-frame clones and misses some; the assay was immunoSEQ multiplex PCR. Of 980,000 or so clones listed, over 60% are singletons. The sample comprised memory CD4+ T cells sorted from blood. Subset meaning: CD45RA-negative fraction. The receptors shown here come from a man aged 18 to 35 in good health.

The chain is built from TRBV5-8 and TRBJ1-4, with 7 bases identical to TRBD1. The germline V gene has CDR1 SGHTS and CDR2 YDEGEE. The CDR3 totals 16 residues. V lost 0 bases to trimming and J lost 0 bases; unmatched junction nucleotides: 2. The CDR3 DNA reads TGTGCCAGCAGCTTGGAGGGGGCCGCAACTAATGAAAAACTGTTTTTT. Residues: CASSLEGAATNEKLFF.

This rearrangement joins TRBV7-3 to TRBJ1-1; TRBD1 matches at 7 bases. CDR1 and CDR2 (germline): SGHTA, FQGTGA. This CDR3 has 15 residues. With 4 bases clipped from V and 0 bases from J, the junction kept 5 bases outside the gene matches. Here the CDR3 DNA reads TGTGCCAGCAGCTACCAGGGGGGCATGAACACTGAAGCTTTCTTT. Amino acids: CASSYQGGMNTEAFF.

This clone has a single count. V is TRBV28 and J is TRBJ1-6; 7 bases line up with TRBD1. With 4 bases clipped from V and 6 bases from J, the junction kept 6 bases outside the gene matches. CDR3 length: 15 amino acids. Per germline, CDR1 MDHEN and CDR2 SYDVKM. The CDR3 region is CASSSPDRVNSPLHF. In DNA form, the CDR3 reads TGTGCCAGCAGTTCCCCCGACAGGGTTAATTCACCCCTCCACTTT.

Concerning this clone: One junction end does not reproduce the germline sequence, and a read error may be involved. The CDR3 loop is CASTLGSGGFGSSYEQYF. In DNA form, the CDR3 reads TGCGCCAGCACCTTGGGGAGCGGAGGCTTTGGAAGCTCCTACGAGCAGTACTTC. The chain employs TRBV5-1 and TRBJ2-7, with TRBD2 as a possible D gene (5 bases). Germline loops: CDR1 SGHRS, CDR2 YFSETQ. The CDR3 totals 18 residues.

CDR3 coding DNA: TGTGCCTGCAAGGAAGGGGTTAGCTCCTACGAGCAGTACTTC. Its translation: CACKEGVSSYEQYF. The chain carries TRBV6-1 and TRBJ2-7, with a possible D match to TRBD1 (5 bases). The V end lost 11 bases, the J end lost 0 bases, and 17 bases lay between the germline ends. Germline V gene sequence: CDR1 MNHNS, CDR2 SASEGT. The CDR3 has 14 residues.

The J gene is TRBJ1-1, the V gene TRBV19; TRBD1 matches 7 bases. The germline CDR1 and CDR2 sequences are LNHDA and SQIVND (reference sequence). This CDR3 region has 15 residues. Germline trimming cut 1 base from V and 4 bases from J; bases unmatched to any gene: 6. CDR3 DNA: TGTGCCAGTAGTATAGCGACAGGGTATTCCACTGAAGCTTTCTTT. Translated, it gives CASSIATGYSTEAFF.

This clone was observed a few times. The genes are TRBV11-2 and TRBJ1-3, with D unresolved. Deletions cut 5 bases from V and 7 bases from J, with 6 bases between. This CDR3 contains 11 residues. The germline CDR1 and CDR2 sequences are SGHAT and FQNNGV. CDR3 sequence reads: CASSHMNTIYF. CDR3 bases: TGTGCCAGCAGCCACATGAACACCATATATTTT.

CDR3 nucleotide sequence: TGTGCCAGCAGCGGTGGCGGACCCTCGCCTGGGGCCAACGTCCTGACTTTC. Protein: CASSGGGPSPGANVLTF. The chain recombines TRBV5-4 with TRBJ2-6; no clear D gene. CDR3 size: 17 residues. Trimming took 4 bases from V and 2 from J, leaving 16 bases between them. Germline assignment: CDR1 SGHNT and CDR2 YYREEE (reference sequence).

This clone appeared a few times. V and J are TRBV9 and TRBJ1-5; unclear D gene. Germline V lookup: CDR1 SGDLS, CDR2 YYNGEE. Trimming shortened V by 0 bases and J by 0 bases, and 4 bases separated the two germline ends. The CDR3 has 14 amino acids. The CDR3 sequence: CASSVGGSNQPQHF. DNA for the CDR3: TGTGCCAGCAGCGTAGGTGGTAGCAATCAGCCCCAGCATTTT.

The chain links TRBV5-1 to TRBJ2-5; either TRBD1 or TRBD2 may fit D (6 bases each). The CDR3 runs 14 residues. The V and J ends lost 3 bases and 1 base respectively, with 10 bases between them. Per the germline V gene, CDR1 is SGHRS and CDR2 is YFSETQ. CDR3 in amino acids: CASSWEDSQETQYF. The CDR3 nucleotides read TGCGCCAGCAGCTGGGAGGACAGCCAAGAGACCCAGTACTTC.

V is TRBV6-6 and J is TRBJ1-5, with D perhaps TRBD1 (5 bases). The CDR3 is 13 residues long. Germline CDR1 and CDR2: MNHNY and SVGAGI (reference sequence). Trimming stripped 6 bases from V and 5 bases from J, with 11 bases between. The DNA for the CDR3 is TGTGCCAGCAGCGATGGGGCCCATCAGCCCCAGCATTTT. Translating it yields CASSDGAHQPQHF.

The chain recombines TRBV19 with TRBJ1-5; D is unresolved. In germline, CDR1 is LNHDA, CDR2 SQIVND (reference sequence). Trimming took off 3 bases at V and 1 base at J, with 7 bases between the two ends. There are 14 residues in the CDR3. In nucleotides, the CDR3 is TGTGCCAGTAGTATCCTGGGAAGCAATCAGCCCCAGCATTTT. It is translated as CASSILGSNQPQHF.

The chain is built from TRBV4-3 and TRBJ1-4; 7 bases map to TRBD1. The CDR3 length is 16 residues. After removal of 4 bases from V and 6 bases from J, the junction contained 11 bases not matched to a gene. The germline CDR1 and CDR2 sequences are LGHNA and YSLEER. CDR3: CASSRWSGGLDEKLFF. CDR3 nucleotides: TGCGCCAGCAGCCGATGGTCAGGGGGGCTCGATGAAAAACTGTTTTTT.

This clone was seen more than once but under ten times. This chain uses TRBV28 with TRBJ1-2; D may be TRBD1 (5 bases). CDR3 length: 12 amino acids. The germline V gene has CDR1 MDHEN and CDR2 SYDVKM. V lost 8 bases to trimming and J lost 8 bases, with 15 bases between them. The CDR3 sequence: CASGQASRGYTF. CDR3 nucleotide sequence: TGTGCCAGCGGACAAGCGTCGAGAGGCTACACCTTC.

This clone was counted many times. The genes are TRBV18 and TRBJ1-1; 8 bases agree with TRBD1. CDR1 is KGHSH, CDR2 LQKENI, per germline. The CDR3 has 14 amino acids. The J segment lost 6 bases and the V segment lost 3 bases, leaving 6 bases of the junction unmatched. CDR3 residues: CASSPRTGISEAFF. The CDR3 nucleotides are TGTGCCAGCTCACCTCGGACAGGGATATCTGAAGCTTTCTTT.

V and J are TRBV6-5 and TRBJ1-1; 8 bases agree with TRBD1. With V trimmed by 6 bases and J by 1 base, 7 bases remained unmatched. The CDR3 is 15 amino acids. CDR1 is MNHEY, CDR2 SVGAGI, per germline. The CDR3 is CASSSRQGRNTEAFF. DNA of the CDR3: TGTGCCAGCAGCTCCCGACAGGGGAGGAACACTGAAGCTTTCTTT.

The rearrangement joins TRBV5-8 to TRBJ1-4, with 7 positions matching TRBD1. CDR3 size: 13 residues. In germline, CDR1 is SGHTS, CDR2 YDEGEE. The junction had 3 bases not matched to a gene; V was cut back by 4 bases and J by 6 bases. CDR3 in amino acids: CASSRQGDEKLFF. CDR3 DNA sequence: TGTGCCAGCAGCCGACAGGGCGATGAAAAACTGTTTTTT.

The rearrangement uses TRBV30 and TRBJ2-7, with D possibly called TRBD1 or TRBD2 (5 bases each). This CDR3 has 14 residues. V gave up 5 bases and J gave up 4 bases, with 18 bases separating them. Germline values: CDR1 GTSNPN, CDR2 SVGIG (reference sequence). CDR3 region: CAWQVGVIGYEQYF. The DNA for the CDR3 is TGTGCCTGGCAGGTGGGGGTCATTGGGTACGAGCAGTACTTC.

The chain links TRBV7-2 to TRBJ2-7, with D hard to call. Germline CDR1 SGHTA, CDR2 FQGNSA. Trimming pared 1 base from V and 7 bases from J, leaving 8 bases between. This CDR3 has 12 residues. The CDR3 sequence is CASSLVGREQYF. In DNA, the CDR3 is TGTGCCAGCAGCTTAGTAGGAAGGGAGCAGTACTTC.

The chain has TRBV28 and TRBJ2-7; D might be TRBD1 or TRBD2, each matching 5 bases. Per the germline V gene, CDR1 is MDHEN and CDR2 is SYDVKM. The ends were cut back, 5 bases at V and 7 bases at J, with 18 bases in the middle. This CDR3 spans 14 amino acids. The CDR3 loop reads CASSGTWWGGEQYF. CDR3 coding DNA: TGTGCCAGCAGTGGGACCTGGTGGGGTGGGGAGCAGTACTTC.

This clone was seen once. The chain uses TRBV30 and TRBJ1-2; maybe TRBD1 (5 bases). CDR1 is GTSNPN and CDR2 is SVGIG in the germline V gene (reference sequence). The CDR3 is made up of 13 amino acids. V was clipped by 3 bases and J by 4 bases, with 12 bases between them. The CDR3 DNA reads as TGTGCCTGGAGGGGTATCCAGGGCTATGGCTACACCTTC. Amino acid sequence: CAWRGIQGYGYTF.

The chain employs TRBV19 and TRBJ2-7, with a possible D match to TRBD2 (5 bases). The V and J ends lost 3 bases and 2 bases respectively, with 14 bases between them. The CDR3 is 15 residues long. Germline lookup yields CDR1 LNHDA and CDR2 SQIVND (reference sequence). CDR3 loop: CASSMEGGIAYEQYF. The CDR3 DNA reads as TGTGCCAGTAGTATGGAAGGAGGTATTGCCTACGAGCAGTACTTC.

This clone was counted only a few times. This chain uses TRBV27 with TRBJ1-6; the match to TRBD1 covers 9 bases. Trimming took 3 bases from V and 10 from J; bases not matched to a gene: 7. The CDR3 contains 15 residues. CDR1 and CDR2 (germline): MNHEY, SMNVEV (reference sequence). The CDR3 DNA follows: TGTGCCAGCAGTTTGACGGGACAGGGTGAATCACCCCTCCACTTT. This translates into CASSLTGQGESPLHF.

The chain links TRBV19 to TRBJ2-1, with TRBD2 identical over 12 bases. Germline V gene sequence: CDR1 LNHDA, CDR2 SQIVND (reference sequence). J was trimmed by 5 bases and V by 4 bases; bases with no gene match: 6. CDR3 length equals 16 residues. CDR3 sequence (DNA): TGTGCCAGTAGTAGGCTAGCGGGAGGGGATAACAATGAGCAGTTCTTC. This encodes CASSRLAGGDNNEQFF.